Below, one TCR beta chain is given with its context. What it binds is not known. This specimen belongs to a study of graft-versus-host responses after intestinal transplantation. Study findings and constraints: Some GvH clones were seen earlier in gut or blood, suggesting intestinal origin.

Germline CDR1 and CDR2: SGHDT and YYEEEE. The CDR3 is 15 amino acids. V lost 2 bases and J lost 1; bases outside the gene matches: 5. Sequencing was performed with immunoSEQ multiplex PCR; in TCRdb, only in-frame clones are kept and a portion is missing. In the table there are under 85,000 clones, 80% to 95% of which are singletons. This TCR was sampled from a human donor who received an intestinal transplant. This chain uses TRBV5-6 with TRBJ1-1, with 7 bases fitting TRBD1. This specimen was unstimulated CD8+ T cells sorted from spleen or lymph node cells, taken before intestinal transplant. In nucleotides, the CDR3 is TGTGCCAGCAGCTTTTGGACAGGCCAGAACACTGAAGCTTTCTTT. Residues: CASSFWTGQNTEAFF.